Below, 30 T cell receptor beta chains from the same sample are listed, as sequenced in a study of preoperative IRX-2 immunotherapy in early breast cancer. Using immunoSEQ multiplex PCR, the repertoire was profiled, and TCRdb retains in-frame clones only, with some absent. The top ten clones hold approximately 2% of a sample with about 98,000 clones, roughly 88% of them seen once. The treatment denotes: preoperative locoregional IRX-2 cytokine immunotherapy. The sequenced sample was tumor tissue, obtained after IRX-2 immunotherapy. These receptors were taken from a human donor with breast cancer.

V usage is TRBV5-1 and J usage is TRBJ1-4; no clear D. The CDR3 is 14 residues long. V lost 5 bases and J 7 bases, leaving 15 bases between the germline ends. Germline V gives CDR1 SGHRS, CDR2 YFSETQ. The CDR3 bases are TGCGCCAGCAGGACCGGGGTGAATTCTGAAAAACTGTTTTTT. Translated: CASRTGVNSEKLFF.

V is TRBV28 and J is TRBJ2-7; a weak D match, TRBD2 (6 bases). Between the trimmed V and J ends, which lost 2 bases and 5 bases, there was a span of 13 bases. The germline V gene encodes CDR1 MDHEN and CDR2 SYDVKM. This CDR3 region has 14 residues. The CDR3, as DNA: TGTGCCAGCAGTTTAAGCGGGCGGACGGACGAGCAGTACTTC. It codes for CASSLSGRTDEQYF.

The chain has TRBV14 and TRBJ2-7; a weak D match, TRBD2 (6 bases). The CDR3 totals 13 residues. Germline CDR1 reads SGHDN; CDR2 reads FVKESK. Trimming removed 3 bases from V and 7 bases from J, with 13 bases in between. The CDR3: CASSQNMGGEQYF. The CDR3, as DNA: TGTGCCAGCAGCCAGAACATGGGGGGAGAGCAGTACTTC.

The CDR3 region has the DNA TGTGCCAGCTCACCGCGACAGGGGGAGACCTACGAGCAGTACTTC. Protein product: CASSPRQGETYEQYF. V is TRBV18 and J is TRBJ2-7; 9 nucleotides agree with TRBD1. J gave up 2 bases and V 3 bases, and 5 bases lay outside the gene matches. The germline CDR1 and CDR2 sequences are KGHSH and LQKENI. The CDR3 spans 15 residues.

The chain recombines TRBV5-1 with TRBJ2-7; 8 bases line up with TRBD2. Germline loops: CDR1 SGHRS, CDR2 YFSETQ. There are 20 residues in the CDR3. V lost 2 bases, J lost 2 bases, and 21 bases stayed unmatched. CDR3 bases: TGCGCCAGCAGCTTCGATAGACTAGCGCCAACCCTGTTTTCCCCCTACGAGCAGTACTTC. Amino acid sequence: CASSFDRLAPTLFSPYEQYF.

This chain joins TRBV18 and TRBJ2-5, with 11 nucleotides matching TRBD2. This CDR3 is 16 amino acids long. The V and J ends lost 6 bases and 5 bases, in that order; junction bases with no gene match: 11. Germline CDR1 KGHSH, CDR2 LQKENI. CDR3 DNA: TGTGCCAGCTCGCCTATGACTAGCGGGGTGAGCGAGACCCAGTACTTC. It encodes CASSPMTSGVSETQYF.

The chain is built from TRBV6-8 and TRBJ1-5; 7 bases line up with TRBD1. V lost 5 bases and J lost 7; bases outside the gene matches: 8. CDR3 length: 14 residues. CDR1 is MNHGY, CDR2 SAAAGT, per germline. The CDR3 here is CASSGSGGVQPQHF. DNA of the CDR3: TGTGCCAGCAGTGGATCAGGGGGGGTGCAGCCCCAGCATTTT.

V usage is TRBV19 and J usage is TRBJ2-1; tentative D call: TRBD2 (7 bases). This CDR3 region has 15 residues. V lost 3 bases and J 7 bases, leaving 16 bases between the germline ends. The germline V gene encodes CDR1 LNHDA and CDR2 SQIVND (reference sequence). The CDR3 sequence: CASSMPGGGGNEQFF. The CDR3 DNA reads TGTGCCAGTAGTATGCCGGGGGGCGGAGGGAATGAGCAGTTCTTC.

CDR3 in DNA: TGTGCCAGCAGGCCCACTTCTAGCGGGGGGGCCAATGAGCAGTTCTTC. Residues: CASRPTSSGGANEQFF. The V gene is TRBV7-6, the J gene TRBJ2-1, with TRBD2 matching 12 bases. The V gene's germline CDR1 is SGHVS and CDR2 FNYEAQ. Unmatched junction bases numbered 9, after V lost 6 bases and J lost 6 bases. There are 16 residues in the CDR3.

The rearrangement uses TRBV29-1 and TRBJ1-2, with D unclear. This CDR3 has 12 amino acids. Germline V lookup: CDR1 SQVTM, CDR2 ANQGSEA. Trimming removed 6 bases from V and 6 bases from J, with 14 bases in between. CDR3 residues: CSVPRGVHGYTF. CDR3 in DNA: TGCAGCGTGCCCCGCGGTGTCCATGGCTACACCTTC.

The rearrangement uses TRBV9 and TRBJ2-1; maybe TRBD2 (5 bases). Between the trimmed V and J ends, which lost 0 bases and 4 bases, there was a span of 11 bases. CDR3 length equals 15 residues. From germline, CDR1 is SGDLS and CDR2 YYNGEE. In DNA, the CDR3 is TGTGCCAGCAGCGTAGAAGCGGAGGCGTACAATGAGCAGTTCTTC. It is translated as CASSVEAEAYNEQFF.

The chain employs TRBV15 and TRBJ2-3; D may be TRBD2 (7 bases). Germline V lookup: CDR1 LNHNV, CDR2 YYDKDF (reference sequence). The V end was cut by 1 base, the J end by 2 bases, with 16 bases between. The CDR3 has 17 amino acids. The CDR3 DNA sequence: TGTGCCACCAGCAGAGTCCTTGGGGGGGGGCACACAGATACGCAGTATTTT. This gives the protein CATSRVLGGGHTDTQYF.

The CDR3 here is CTSSQGTWGDSEAFF. The CDR3 DNA sequence: TGCACCAGCAGCCAAGGGACGTGGGGGGACAGTGAAGCTTTCTTT. The chain is built from TRBV1 and TRBJ1-1; the table's TRBD1 call for D was not verified on the DNA. TRBV1 is described as a pseudogene. This CDR3 comprises 15 residues.

The chain joins TRBV5-1 to TRBJ2-1, with D unresolved. This CDR3 spans 15 amino acids. The germline V gene encodes CDR1 SGHRS and CDR2 YFSETQ. V was trimmed by 0 bases and J by 9 bases, leaving 16 bases between them. The CDR3 DNA reads as TGCGCCAGCAGCTTGGAGGGCTCCCGGGCGTCTGAGCAGTTCTTC. Protein product: CASSLEGSRASEQFF.

The chain is built from TRBV10-1 and TRBJ2-5, with TRBD2 matching over 15 bases. The CDR3 is made up of 15 amino acids. Germline V gene lookup returns CDR1 WNHNN and CDR2 SYGVQD (reference sequence). The V gene end was trimmed by 2 bases and the J gene end by 5 bases; junction bases not matched to a gene: 0. In DNA, the CDR3 is TGCGCCAGCAGTGAGGGGACTAGCGGGGGGGAGACCCAGTACTTC. Residues: CASSEGTSGGETQYF.

In this sample, this clone turned up once. The chain combines TRBV7-1 with TRBJ1-2; TRBD1 agrees at 8 bases. TRBV7-1 is given ORF status, its function remaining uncertain. CDR3 length equals 13 residues. J was trimmed by 12 bases and V by 6 bases; bases with no gene match: 12. As DNA, the CDR3 is TGTGCCAGCAGACCGGACAGGGCCGCCTTCGACACCTTC. As protein: CASRPDRAAFDTF.

This rearrangement joins TRBV28 to TRBJ1-2; no clear D gene. Germline V gene sequence: CDR1 MDHEN, CDR2 SYDVKM. V lost 8 bases, J lost 4 bases, and 14 bases lay in between. The CDR3 runs to 13 residues. The CDR3 region has the DNA TGTGCCAGCGGGGAACCAACCTTCTATGGCTACACCTTC. Residues: CASGEPTFYGYTF.

The V and J genes are TRBV28 and TRBJ1-2; D gene ambiguous. Germline loops: CDR1 MDHEN, CDR2 SYDVKM. This CDR3 is 12 amino acids long. Trimming pared 2 bases from V and 4 bases from J, leaving 5 bases between. This CDR3 reads CASSLSTYGYTF. The CDR3, as DNA: TGTGCCAGCAGTTTAAGTACCTATGGCTACACCTTC.

The J gene is TRBJ1-6, the V gene TRBV28; D gene uncertain. Germline V gene lookup returns CDR1 MDHEN and CDR2 SYDVKM. This CDR3 has 12 residues. Trimming shortened V by 7 bases and J by 7 bases, and 8 bases separated the two germline ends. CDR3 sequence reads: CASNPVNSPLHF. The DNA of the CDR3 is TGTGCCAGCAACCCGGTGAATTCACCCCTCCACTTT.

CDR3 sequence: CASSPILTLNTEAFF. The CDR3 DNA sequence: TGCGCCAGCAGCCCAATTTTAACGTTGAACACTGAAGCTTTCTTT. J is TRBJ1-1 and V is TRBV5-1; D is undetermined. Trimming cost V 4 bases and J 0 bases, with 13 bases left between them. The CDR3 consists of 15 residues. CDR1 is SGHRS and CDR2 is YFSETQ in the germline V gene.

The chain is built from TRBV30 and TRBJ1-3; no clear D. The V gene's germline CDR1 is GTSNPN and CDR2 SVGIG (reference sequence). V was trimmed by 4 bases and J by 4 bases, leaving 11 bases between them. This CDR3 is built from 13 residues. The CDR3 region is CAWTQEAGNTIYF. CDR3 nucleotide sequence: TGTGCCTGGACCCAAGAGGCAGGAAACACCATATATTTT.

The genes are TRBV5-1 and TRBJ2-1, with 10 bases identical to TRBD2. Germline-derived CDR1 and CDR2 are SGHRS and YFSETQ. The V and J ends lost 2 bases and 8 bases, in that order; junction bases with no gene match: 13. This CDR3 is built from 17 residues. CDR3 in amino acids: CASSFNPFSGRIDEQFF. CDR3 bases: TGCGCCAGCAGCTTTAATCCGTTTAGCGGGAGGATCGATGAGCAGTTCTTC.

The rearrangement uses TRBV19 and TRBJ2-1; TRBD1 matches at 9 bases. Per germline, CDR1 LNHDA and CDR2 SQIVND (reference sequence). This CDR3 is 17 amino acids long. V trimming: 0 bases; J trimming: 2 bases; junction bases outside the gene matches: 5. The CDR3 DNA reads TGTGCCAGTAGTATAGACGGGACAGGGTACGCCTACAATGAGCAGTTCTTC. Its protein is CASSIDGTGYAYNEQFF.

This chain uses TRBV28 with TRBJ1-4, with TRBD1 as a possible D gene (6 bases). There are 14 residues in the CDR3. With 7 bases removed from V and 5 bases from J, the gap between germline ends came to 14 bases. Germline V gene sequence: CDR1 MDHEN, CDR2 SYDVKM. CDR3 amino acids: CASKTQGKNEKLFF. In DNA form, the CDR3 reads TGTGCCAGCAAAACCCAGGGGAAAAATGAAAAACTGTTTTTT. Variable domain in full (rest from reference TRBV28 and TRBJ1-4): DVKVTQSSRYLVKRTGEKVFLECVQDMDHENMFWYRQDPGLGLRLIYFSYDVKMKEKGDIPEGYSVSREKKERFSLILESASTNQTSMYLCASKTQGKNEKLFFGSGTQLSVL.

The chain is built from TRBV15 and TRBJ1-4; maybe TRBD1 (6 bases). The germline CDR1 and CDR2 sequences are LNHNV and YYDKDF (reference sequence). The CDR3 runs 14 residues. V was pared by 6 bases and J by 8 bases, with 16 bases between. The DNA for the CDR3 is TGTGCCACCAGAATGAACAGGGCGAGGGAAAAACTGTTTTTT. Amino acids: CATRMNRAREKLFF.

V gene TRBV28 combines with J gene TRBJ1-6; possibly TRBD1 for D (6 bases). CDR3 size: 17 residues. The V gene's germline CDR1 is MDHEN and CDR2 SYDVKM. Trimming removed 5 bases from V and 3 bases from J, with 17 bases in between. CDR3 residues: CASSGQTIENYNSPLHF. For the CDR3, the DNA is TGTGCCAGCAGTGGACAGACGATAGAAAACTATAATTCACCCCTCCACTTT.

The chain carries TRBV6-8 and TRBJ1-2, with 7 nucleotides matching TRBD1. Germline lookup yields CDR1 MNHGY and CDR2 SAAAGT. The ends lost 8 bases at V and 8 bases at J; junction bases unmatched: 14. CDR3 length: 14 amino acids. CDR3 residues: CASRSDRDIRGYTF. CDR3 sequence (DNA): TGTGCCAGCCGTTCAGACAGGGACATCCGAGGCTACACCTTC.

The chain carries TRBV6-4 and TRBJ2-1, with a tentative D call TRBD1 (5 bases). Trimming pared 3 bases from V and 7 bases from J, leaving 13 bases between. Germline assignment: CDR1 MRHNA and CDR2 SNTAGT. There are 14 residues in the CDR3. The DNA for the CDR3 is TGTGCCAGCAGTGAACAGGTAAAGAAGAATGAGCAGTTCTTC. Its translation: CASSEQVKKNEQFF.

V and J are TRBV10-2 and TRBJ1-1, with a possible D match to TRBD1 (6 bases). This CDR3 has 13 amino acids. The V end lost 9 bases, the J end lost 0 bases, and 11 bases lay between the germline ends. Per the germline V gene, CDR1 is WSHSY and CDR2 is SAAADI. In nucleotides, the CDR3 is TGCGCCAGTCAGGGGTTAATGAACACTGAAGCTTTCTTT. Its translation is CASQGLMNTEAFF.

V usage is TRBV12-5 and J usage is TRBJ1-1; weak D call: TRBD1 (5 bases). Deletions cut 6 bases from V and 2 bases from J, with 10 bases between. Germline V gives CDR1 LGHNT, CDR2 FRNRAP. The CDR3 runs 13 residues. DNA for the CDR3: TGTGCTAGTGGACCTGACAGCAACACTGAAGCTTTCTTT. This codes for CASGPDSNTEAFF.